This entry lists 25 T cell receptor beta chains sequenced from one sample in a study of CD8 T cells in ankylosing spondylitis. Via MiXCR, TCRdb re-called the 5' RACE reads, giving one row per CDR3 protein. The top ten hold 0.85% to 1.4% of the sample, which has some 350,000 distinct CDR3 sequences, 14% to 15% seen once. The specimen was blood, either unsorted or a sorted T cell fraction (not recorded which). The receptors were sampled from a male donor with ankylosing spondylitis or in good health (not recorded which).

The rearrangement links TRBV20-1 to TRBJ1-2; 9 bases fit TRBD1. Germline assignment: CDR1 DFQATT and CDR2 SNEGSKA (reference sequence). This CDR3 has 13 amino acids. V was pared by 3 bases and J by 6 bases, with 5 bases of the junction left unmatched. The CDR3, as DNA: TGCAGTGCTAGCGGGACAGGGTTCAATGGCTACACCTTC. This gives the protein CSASGTGFNGYTF.

This clonotype was observed a few times. This chain joins TRBV4-1 and TRBJ1-1; 10 positions agree with TRBD1. The V and J ends lost 2 bases and 3 bases, in that order; junction bases with no gene match: 3. CDR1 and CDR2 from the germline V gene are MGHRA and YSYEKL. This CDR3 region has 15 residues. As DNA, the CDR3 is TGCGCCAGCAGCCAACGGGACAGGGGTGACACTGAAGCTTTCTTT. Its protein is CASSQRDRGDTEAFF.

This clonotype was observed many times. This chain joins TRBV12-3 or TRBV12-4 and TRBJ2-7, with TRBD1 as a possible D gene (5 bases). The CDR3 totals 13 residues. Trimming left V 5 bases short and J 3 bases short, with 11 bases between. The CDR3 is CASSHRQHYEQYF. CDR3 nucleotides: TGTGCCAGCAGTCATAGACAGCACTACGAGCAGTACTTC.

At least ten counts were recorded for this clonotype. This chain joins TRBV27 and TRBJ2-7, with 7 bases aligning to TRBD1. This CDR3 spans 14 amino acids. The ends lost 4 bases at V and 6 bases at J; junction bases unmatched: 9. From germline, CDR1 is MNHEY and CDR2 SMNVEV (reference sequence). The CDR3 coding sequence is TGTGCCAGCAGTTCTCGACAGGGTGTAATCGAGCAGTACTTC. Its protein product is CASSSRQGVIEQYF.

The sample holds a few counts of this clonotype. The rearrangement uses TRBV4-1 and TRBJ1-5, with a weak D call TRBD1 (5 bases). Deletions cut 2 bases from V and 0 bases from J, with 14 bases between. Germline assignment: CDR1 MGHRA and CDR2 YSYEKL. CDR3 size: 17 residues. Here the CDR3 DNA reads TGCGCCAGCAGCCAAACTCCCATGGGGGTTAGCAATCAGCCCCAGCATTTT. Translated: CASSQTPMGVSNQPQHF.

This chain joins TRBV3-1 and TRBJ1-1; D possibly corresponds to TRBD1 (5 bases). CDR3 size: 14 residues. Trimming took 1 base from V and 1 from J, leaving 7 bases between them. The germline gives CDR1 LGHDT, CDR2 YNNKEL (reference sequence). In nucleotides, the CDR3 is TGTGCCAGCAGCCAAGGGACACCGAACACTGAAGCTTTCTTT. Translated, it gives CASSQGTPNTEAFF.

In its sample, this clonotype was seen many times. V gene TRBV12-3 or TRBV12-4 combines with J gene TRBJ2-7; 8 bases are shared with TRBD2. This CDR3 contains 14 residues. The ends lost 3 bases at V and 2 bases at J; junction bases unmatched: 3. DNA for the CDR3: TGTGCCAGCAGTTTGGCGGGGGGCACCTACGAGCAGTACTTC. This gives the protein CASSLAGGTYEQYF.

This clonotype occurred many times. The chain couples TRBV5-1 to TRBJ1-4; D call uncertain. The CDR3 is 14 residues long. Trimming cost V 0 bases and J 7 bases, with 10 bases left between them. CDR1 and CDR2 from the germline V gene are SGHRS and YFSETQ. The CDR3 here is CASSLEGLSEKLFF. In DNA form, the CDR3 reads TGCGCCAGCAGCTTGGAGGGTCTTAGTGAAAAACTGTTTTTT.

At least ten counts were recorded for this clonotype. The chain's CDR3 is CSATDREFSEQYF. The DNA of the CDR3 is TGCAGTGCTACCGACAGGGAGTTTAGCGAGCAGTACTTC. The chain uses TRBV20-1 and TRBJ2-7; 7 positions match TRBD1. CDR3 length: 13 amino acids. From germline, CDR1 is DFQATT and CDR2 SNEGSKA (reference sequence). V was pared by 4 bases and J by 6 bases, with 9 bases of the junction left unmatched.

In its sample, this clonotype was seen a few times. The CDR3 here is CASRTGYSYNSPLHF. For the CDR3, the DNA is TGTGCCAGCAGGACAGGCTACTCCTATAATTCACCCCTCCACTTT. This chain uses TRBV12-3 or TRBV12-4 with TRBJ1-6; a possible D gene is TRBD1 (6 bases). Trimming pared 6 bases from V and 0 bases from J, leaving 9 bases between. The CDR3 runs to 15 residues.

The sample holds a few counts of this clonotype. J is TRBJ1-1 and V is TRBV7-2; D remains ambiguous. The germline V gene has CDR1 SGHTA and CDR2 FQGNSA. Deletions cut 5 bases from V and 5 bases from J, with 18 bases between. The CDR3 has 15 residues. This chain's CDR3 is CASSPQIAEGTEAFF. CDR3 DNA: TGTGCCAGCAGCCCCCAGATCGCGGAAGGGACTGAAGCTTTCTTT.

In its sample, this clonotype was seen a few times. This chain uses TRBV3-1 with TRBJ1-5; D gene ambiguous. CDR1 is LGHDT, CDR2 YNNKEL, per germline (reference sequence). The ends were cut back, 3 bases at V and 6 bases at J, with 9 bases in the middle. The CDR3 is made up of 13 amino acids. CDR3 residues: CASSQNPLQPQHF. DNA of the CDR3: TGTGCCAGCAGCCAGAACCCCCTTCAGCCCCAGCATTTT.

This clonotype was counted between two and nine times. The chain links TRBV12-3 or TRBV12-4 to TRBJ1-2; the match to TRBD1 covers 7 bases. The CDR3 runs 14 residues. Trimming removed 2 bases from V and 5 bases from J; junction bases left unmatched: 5. The CDR3 loop is CASSLFGTDYGYTF. DNA of the CDR3: TGTGCCAGCAGTTTATTCGGGACAGATTATGGCTACACCTTC.

This clonotype was detected many times. This chain links TRBV5-1 with TRBJ1-2, with 7 bases matching TRBD1. The V gene end was trimmed by 1 base and the J gene end by 6 bases; junction bases not matched to a gene: 15. Germline lookup yields CDR1 SGHRS and CDR2 YFSETQ. The CDR3 covers 17 residues. The CDR3 bases are TGCGCCAGCAGCTTGTTTCCGCCATCGACAGGGACGGATGGCTACACCTTC. It yields the protein CASSLFPPSTGTDGYTF.

This clonotype was counted only a few times. The rearrangement uses TRBV11-1 and TRBJ2-3, with 7 bases aligning to TRBD2. Germline lookup yields CDR1 SGHAT and CDR2 FQDESV (reference sequence). Trimming cost V 2 bases and J 0 bases; bases outside gene matches: 14. This CDR3 contains 19 residues. CDR3: CASSLPKASGSSSTDTQYF. The CDR3 nucleotides read TGTGCCAGCAGCTTACCCAAGGCTAGCGGATCTTCTAGCACAGATACGCAGTATTTT.

The CDR3 region has the DNA TGTGCCAGCAGCCCCGGCGTAGGAGCCGGTCACTACGAGCAGTACTTC. It yields the protein CASSPGVGAGHYEQYF. The chain links TRBV11-2 to TRBJ2-7, with D uncertain. Germline CDR1 and CDR2: SGHAT and FQNNGV. CDR3 length: 16 amino acids. Trimming left V 5 bases short and J 3 bases short, with 20 bases between.

This clonotype was seen repeatedly, ten times or more. The chain recombines TRBV5-8 with TRBJ2-2; tentative D call: TRBD2 (5 bases). CDR3 size: 13 residues. Germline loops: CDR1 SGHTS, CDR2 YDEGEE. The V gene lost 4 bases and the J gene lost 7 bases, with 11 bases spanning the gap. CDR3 residues: CASSRVRDGELFF. CDR3 DNA sequence: TGTGCCAGCAGCAGAGTGAGGGACGGGGAGCTGTTTTTT.

Only a few counts were recorded for this clonotype. The chain carries TRBV20-1 and TRBJ2-3, with D possibly being TRBD2 (5 bases). This CDR3 spans 14 amino acids. Germline loops: CDR1 DFQATT, CDR2 SNEGSKA (reference sequence). The V gene lost 0 bases and the J gene lost 8 bases, with 15 bases spanning the gap. In nucleotides, the CDR3 is TGCAGTGCTAGAGATAGGGCGGGTTGGGTTACGCAGTATTTT. It yields the protein CSARDRAGWVTQYF.

This clonotype was observed at least ten times. The chain is built from TRBV5-1 and TRBJ2-1; 8 nucleotides align to TRBD2. The CDR3 consists of 15 residues. Trimming removed 5 bases from V and 6 bases from J; junction bases left unmatched: 10. CDR1 is SGHRS, CDR2 YFSETQ, per germline. The CDR3 region has the DNA TGCGCCAGCAGTACAACCGGGACTAGAAGCAATGAGCAGTTCTTC. Its translation is CASSTTGTRSNEQFF.

This clonotype was found a few times. The chain couples TRBV2 to TRBJ2-2; D gene unclear. Per germline, CDR1 SNHLY and CDR2 FYNNEI. Trimming shortened V by 1 base and J by 4 bases, and 7 bases separated the two germline ends. This CDR3 has 14 residues. The DNA of the CDR3 is TGTGCCAGCAGTGAAGTGGGATCCACCGGGGAGCTGTTTTTT. As protein: CASSEVGSTGELFF.

The rearrangement joins TRBV6-1 to TRBJ2-7, with no clear D. Trimming took 7 bases from V and 1 from J, leaving 11 bases between them. This CDR3 region has 13 residues. The V gene's germline CDR1 is MNHNS and CDR2 SASEGT. CDR3 loop: CASKESSSYEQYF. DNA for the CDR3: TGTGCCAGCAAGGAGTCTAGTTCCTACGAGCAGTACTTC.

CDR3 sequence reads: CSAPDRAYGYTF. CDR3 DNA sequence: TGCAGTGCTCCCGACAGGGCCTATGGCTACACCTTC. The chain recombines TRBV20-1 with TRBJ1-2; 7 bases match TRBD1. V trimming: 5 bases; J trimming: 4 bases; junction bases outside the gene matches: 4. This CDR3 has 12 amino acids. Germline CDR1 DFQATT, CDR2 SNEGSKA (reference sequence).

The table lists this clonotype with many counts. The CDR3 nucleotides read TGCGCCAGCAGCGCAAATCGGACGGGCTCCTACAATGAGCAGTTCTTC. It encodes CASSANRTGSYNEQFF. This chain joins TRBV5-1 and TRBJ2-1, with D unresolved. CDR3 length equals 16 residues. V dropped 4 bases and J dropped 0 bases, with 14 bases sitting between them. From germline, CDR1 is SGHRS and CDR2 YFSETQ.

This chain uses TRBV9 with TRBJ1-6; D is possibly TRBD1 (6 bases). Germline V gene lookup returns CDR1 SGDLS and CDR2 YYNGEE. The CDR3 extends over 15 amino acids. V lost 4 bases and J 7 bases, leaving 15 bases between the germline ends. The CDR3 DNA is TGTGCCAGCAGCCCCCTCCCAGGGACAAATTCACCCCTCCACTTT. It translates to CASSPLPGTNSPLHF.

A few counts support this clonotype. One junction end does not reproduce the germline sequence, and a read error may be involved. The chain combines TRBV3-1 with TRBJ2-7, with 10 bases identical to TRBD2. This CDR3 is built from 16 residues. CDR1 and CDR2 (germline): LGHDT, YNNKEL (reference sequence). The CDR3 DNA follows: TGTGCCAACAGCCTAGCGGGGGCTACGGGTCTACACGAGCAGTACTTC. The encoded protein is CANSLAGATGLHEQYF.